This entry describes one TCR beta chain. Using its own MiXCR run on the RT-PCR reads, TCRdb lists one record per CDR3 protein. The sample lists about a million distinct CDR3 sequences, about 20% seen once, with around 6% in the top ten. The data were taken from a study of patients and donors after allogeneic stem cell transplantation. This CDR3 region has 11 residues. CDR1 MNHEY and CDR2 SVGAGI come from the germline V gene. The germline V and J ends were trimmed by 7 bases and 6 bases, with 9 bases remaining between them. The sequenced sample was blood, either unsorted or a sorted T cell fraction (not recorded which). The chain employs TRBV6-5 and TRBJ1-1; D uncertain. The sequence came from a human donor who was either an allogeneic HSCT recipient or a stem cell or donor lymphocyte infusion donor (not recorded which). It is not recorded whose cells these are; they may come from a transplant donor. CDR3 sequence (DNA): TGTGCCAGCAACCCCCCCCCTGAAGCTTTCTTT. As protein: CASNPPPEAFF.